This record looks at one T cell receptor beta chain sequence and its context. Its antigen is undetermined. The same CDR3 arises from other DNA sequences in this sample as well. The data stem from a study of shared clonotypes between healthy human individuals. Whole-study results and caveats: Exclusively blood specimens were collected; tissue repertoires likely differ.

Only in-frame clones appear in the TCRdb table, and some are missing; sequencing was by immunoSEQ multiplex PCR. In the table there are 740,000 or so clones, less than 80% of which are singletons. This TCR was recovered from a woman aged 25 to 39 in good health. Sequenced: memory CD4+ T cells sorted from blood. Subset meaning: CD45RA-negative fraction.

The CDR3 nucleotides read TGTGCCAGCAGTCTGGGTAGCGCCTACGAGCAGTACTTC. The encoded protein is CASSLGSAYEQYF. V usage is TRBV28 and J usage is TRBJ2-7; TRBD2 is a possible D gene (5 bases). The CDR3 runs to 13 residues. V lost 5 bases to trimming and J lost 2 bases, with 10 bases between them. Germline CDR1 MDHEN, CDR2 SYDVKM.